This T cell receptor beta chain derives from a study of T cell repertoires in cytomegalovirus infection. General study results and limits: What dominated the ex vivo response were HLA-C-restricted CMV-specific TCR beta clonotypes.

Via MiXCR, TCRdb re-called the reads, giving one row per CDR3 protein. The sample has around 350,000 distinct CDR3 sequences; 15% to 20% are singletons. The CDR3 loop spans 12 amino acids. V lost 6 bases, J lost 4 bases, and 12 bases lay in between. Germline lookup yields CDR1 DFQATT and CDR2 SNEGSKA (reference sequence). For this clonotype: Its target is unknown.

The receptor comes from a human donor in good health (CMV status not recorded). Some clones in this sample may be carry-over from other donors' samples. Sequencing input: PBMCs. The chain joins TRBV20-1 to TRBJ1-1, with D possibly matching TRBD1 (5 bases). The CDR3 DNA is TGCAGTGCCACCCAGGGCGGCACTGAAGCTTTCTTT. Its translation: CSATQGGTEAFF.